The clone carrying this T cell receptor beta chain occurred a few times. Its antigen is still unknown. This sample was taken from a study of beta chain features in type 1 diabetes. The study's findings and limits: Shortening that was moderate but significant affected the TCRB CDR3s of Type 1 diabetes patients in all four CD4+ subsets.

Every isolated RNA sample was fully reverse transcribed, so sequencing captured expressed TCRB transcripts. The repertoire was sequenced with immunoSEQ multiplex PCR; TCRdb's copy has only in-frame clones and lacks some. The sample holds some 270,000 clones, under 13% seen once. V gave up 3 bases and J gave up 3 bases, with 11 bases separating them. This CDR3 is 14 amino acids long. Germline-derived CDR1 and CDR2 are MNHEY and SMNVEV (reference sequence). Using CD45RO/CCR7/CD25/CD127/CD95/CD27, CD4+ naive, central memory, regulatory and stem cell-like memory cells were sorted. The rearrangement links TRBV27 to TRBJ1-2, with D possibly being TRBD1 (5 bases). The sequenced material came from naive CD4+ T cells from blood. The TCR sequence derives from a man aged 25 to 40 with type 1 diabetes. The CDR3 spells CASSFGGGYYGYTF. CDR3 DNA: TGTGCCAGCAGTTTCGGGGGGGGGTACTATGGCTACACCTTC.